This T cell receptor (beta chain) is drawn from a study of siplizumab effects on memory and regulatory T cells. Findings and caveats of the study: In the presence of siplizumab, alloreactive sequences traceable to unstimulated CD4+ memory cells were significantly reduced. Naive T cells, seemingly more diverse than memory cells, seemed major alloresponse contributors. Only a minority of proliferating CD4+ or CD8+ clones had an assignable naive or memory phenotype, with roughly 75-96% lacking one.

In regard to this clone: Its antigen is undetermined.

Profiling relied on immunoSEQ multiplex PCR, and the TCRdb table lists in-frame clones only, not all of them. The repertoire holds about 100,000 clones, with about 90% as singletons. Losses at the gene ends were 11 bases for V and 3 bases for J; bases not matched to a gene: 5. This CDR3 has 13 residues. CDR1 is MNHNY, CDR2 SVGAGI, per germline (reference sequence). This clonotype was obtained from a human donor in good health. This chain uses TRBV6-6 with TRBJ1-5, with 9 bases that match TRBD1. Material: CD4+ T cells sorted from blood. The CDR3 spells CAARDRDNQPQHF. CDR3 nucleotide sequence: TGTGCCGCCCGGGACAGGGACAATCAGCCCCAGCATTTT.